This T cell receptor (beta chain) is from a study of T cell responses to AZD1222 COVID-19 vaccine. General observations from the study: Donors in the cohort were predominantly white British and more often female, and clonal diversity was possibly underestimated.

Profiling relied on immunoSEQ multiplex PCR, and the TCRdb table lists in-frame clones only, not all of them. This table holds about 130,000 clones, approximately 91% found once. Comments on this clone: Antigen specificity is unknown.

Germline values: CDR1 LNHDA, CDR2 SQIVND (reference sequence). The trim removed 3 bases at V and 3 bases at J, leaving 5 bases unmatched. This CDR3 region has 15 residues. This sequence joins TRBV19 and TRBJ2-7; 10 nucleotides match TRBD1. The receptor was derived from an adult who received the AZD1222 COVID-19 vaccine. Sequenced material: peripheral blood, taken 28 days after the second AZD1222 dose. The CDR3 DNA is TGTGCCAGTAGTATGAGACAGGGGGCAATCTACGAGCAGTACTTC. It is translated as CASSMRQGAIYEQYF.